This T cell receptor (beta chain) is from a study of cytomegalovirus exposure and HLA in healthy donors. Study results and limitations: The authors enumerated 150 to 200 TCR beta chains as linked to cytomegalovirus. It was confirmed in vitro that a few of the CMV-associated chains were specific for CMV antigens.

With respect to this clone: Its antigen is undetermined.

The donors were in the roughly 130-subject validation cohort, distinct from the approximately 670-subject first cohort. This CDR3 spans 13 amino acids. Germline loops: CDR1 SQVTM, CDR2 ANQGSEA. V lost 7 bases to trimming and J lost 7 bases; unmatched junction nucleotides: 8. Libraries were prepared by immunoSEQ multiplex PCR; TCRdb keeps only in-frame clonotypes and omits some of them. The table lists about 110,000 clones, approximately 90% of them singletons, with around 1.9% in the top ten. This sequence originates from a woman younger than 30 in good health and CMV-seronegative. V and J are TRBV29-1 and TRBJ2-1; 9 bases map to TRBD2. The sequencing input was PBMCs. The CDR3 DNA is TGCAGCGGGGCGACTAGCGGACAAAATGAGCAGTTCTTC. Its protein product is CSGATSGQNEQFF.